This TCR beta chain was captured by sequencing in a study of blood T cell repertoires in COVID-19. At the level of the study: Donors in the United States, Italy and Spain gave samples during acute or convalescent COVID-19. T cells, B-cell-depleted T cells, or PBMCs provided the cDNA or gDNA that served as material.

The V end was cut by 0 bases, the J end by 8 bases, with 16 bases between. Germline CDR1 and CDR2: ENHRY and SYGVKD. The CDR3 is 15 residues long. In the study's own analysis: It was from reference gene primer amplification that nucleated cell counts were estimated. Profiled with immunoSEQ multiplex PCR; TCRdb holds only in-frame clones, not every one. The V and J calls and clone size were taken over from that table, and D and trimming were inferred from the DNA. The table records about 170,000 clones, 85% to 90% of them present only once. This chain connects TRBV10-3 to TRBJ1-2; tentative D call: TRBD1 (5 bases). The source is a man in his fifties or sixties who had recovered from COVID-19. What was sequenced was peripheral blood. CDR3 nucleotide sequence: TGTGCCATCAGTGAGTCGAGTAGGGGTGGTTGGGGCTACACCTTC. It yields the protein CAISESSRGGWGYTF.